The 30 T cell receptor beta chains presented below share a single source sample, sequenced in a study of cytomegalovirus exposure and HLA in healthy donors. With 60 Vbeta and 13 Jbeta primers, the PCR was carried out. TCRdb keeps only in-frame clones here, not all; method: immunoSEQ multiplex PCR. The table includes 150,000 to 200,000 clones, 70% to 80% detected once. The specimen sequenced was PBMCs. These receptor sequences come from a male donor in good health and CMV-seropositive.

V and J are TRBV10-3 and TRBJ1-6; perhaps TRBD1 as D (6 bases). CDR1 ENHRY and CDR2 SYGVKD come from the germline V gene. The V gene lost 8 bases and the J gene lost 9 bases, with 20 bases spanning the gap. The CDR3 consists of 15 residues. CDR3 residues: CAIGQGQLEGSPLHF. For the CDR3, the DNA is TGTGCCATCGGTCAAGGACAGCTCGAAGGTTCACCCCTCCACTTT.

The rearrangement uses TRBV10-3 and TRBJ1-5, with no clear D. The CDR3 is made up of 15 amino acids. CDR1 and CDR2 from the germline V gene are ENHRY and SYGVKD. V was trimmed by 3 bases and J by 0 bases, leaving 9 bases between them. CDR3 region: CAISDEQVSNQPQHF. The CDR3 bases are TGTGCCATCAGTGACGAACAAGTTAGCAATCAGCCCCAGCATTTT.

The chain employs TRBV15 and TRBJ1-1; D call uncertain. CDR3 length: 16 amino acids. The germline V gene encodes CDR1 LNHNV and CDR2 YYDKDF (reference sequence). Between the trimmed V and J ends, which lost 1 base and 4 bases, there was a span of 16 bases. Written as DNA, the CDR3 is TGTGCCACCAGCAGAGGGTTACAACACACCCTCACTGAAGCTTTCTTT. Encoded protein: CATSRGLQHTLTEAFF.

CDR3 sequence: CASSSTYRATDTQYF. The CDR3 bases are TGTGCCAGCAGTTCAACTTACAGGGCTACAGATACGCAGTATTTT. V gene TRBV27 combines with J gene TRBJ2-3; maybe TRBD1 (6 bases). Per the germline V gene, CDR1 is MNHEY and CDR2 is SMNVEV (reference sequence). The CDR3 spans 15 residues. V was shortened by 4 bases and J by 3 bases, with 14 bases between the two germline ends.

The chain recombines TRBV4-1 with TRBJ1-2; D unresolved. Germline CDR1 is MGHRA and CDR2 is YSYEKL. The CDR3 is 15 residues long. Trimming left V 4 bases short and J 3 bases short, with 15 bases between. In DNA, the CDR3 is TGCGCCAGCAGCCCGACGGGGTACGGGGACTATGGCTACACCTTC. As protein: CASSPTGYGDYGYTF.

The chain uses TRBV20-1 and TRBJ2-7, with 7 bases identical to TRBD2. The CDR3 sequence is 11 residues long. CDR1 and CDR2 from the germline V gene are DFQATT and SNEGSKA (reference sequence). Trimming removed 6 bases from V and 5 bases from J; junction bases left unmatched: 4. CDR3 amino acids: CSAPSGNEQYF. CDR3 bases: TGCAGTGCCCCCAGCGGGAACGAGCAGTACTTC.

The V and J genes are TRBV5-1 and TRBJ1-2, with D possibly matching TRBD1 (5 bases). V lost 2 bases and J lost 6, with 14 bases in between. The CDR3 has 14 amino acids. CDR1 and CDR2 from the germline V gene are SGHRS and YFSETQ. The CDR3 DNA follows: TGCGCCAGCAGCTTTGGGGGGGGAATTGATGGCTACACCTTC. Amino acids: CASSFGGGIDGYTF.

This clone was picked up a small number of times. This chain connects TRBV2 to TRBJ2-7, with 9 nucleotides matching TRBD2. The trim removed 3 bases at V and 3 bases at J, leaving 6 bases unmatched. Per germline, CDR1 SNHLY and CDR2 FYNNEI. The CDR3 is 15 amino acids. For the CDR3, the DNA is TGTGCCAGCAGTGAGCCCAATAGCGGGAGCTACGAGCAGTACTTC. Its translation: CASSEPNSGSYEQYF.

This chain links TRBV20-1 with TRBJ1-1; the D is unclear. Between the trimmed V and J ends, which lost 2 bases and 8 bases, there was a span of 9 bases. Per germline, CDR1 DFQATT and CDR2 SNEGSKA (reference sequence). The CDR3 sequence is 11 residues long. CDR3 coding DNA: TGCAGTGCTAGATCCAGGAGGGAAGCTTTCTTT. It codes for CSARSRREAFF.

This clone was picked up a small number of times. The V and J genes are TRBV28 and TRBJ2-2; TRBD1 matches 9 bases. The CDR3 covers 13 residues. Trimming at V came to 8 bases and at J to 7 bases, leaving 5 bases not matched to a gene. Germline V CDR1 and CDR2: MDHEN, SYDVKM. This CDR3 reads CASGTGSGGELFF. CDR3 coding DNA: TGTGCCAGCGGGACAGGGTCGGGCGGGGAGCTGTTTTTT.

The chain recombines TRBV7-3 with TRBJ1-5, with D possibly being TRBD1 (6 bases). The CDR3 contains 14 residues. Trimming shortened V by 2 bases and J by 6 bases, and 11 bases separated the two germline ends. CDR1 and CDR2 (germline): SGHTA, FQGTGA. The CDR3 DNA follows: TGTGCCAGCAGCTTAGGGGGGGCGGGTCAGCCCCAGCATTTT. This encodes CASSLGGAGQPQHF.

The rearrangement links TRBV18 to TRBJ2-1, with a possible D match to TRBD1 (5 bases). Trimming stripped 6 bases from V and 6 bases from J, with 21 bases between. This CDR3 spans 16 amino acids. Germline lookup yields CDR1 KGHSH and CDR2 LQKENI. This CDR3 reads CASSLTTGDPANEQFF. CDR3 nucleotides: TGTGCCAGCTCGTTGACAACAGGCGACCCGGCCAATGAGCAGTTCTTC. Based on the CDR3 plus reference TRBV18 and TRBJ2-1, the full variable domain is NAGVMQNPRHLVRRRGQEARLRCSPMKGHSHVYWYRQLPEEGLKFMVYLQKENIIDESGMPKERFSAEFPKEGPSILRIQQVVRGDSAAYFCASSLTTGDPANEQFFGPGTRLTVL.

The rearrangement joins TRBV6-5 to TRBJ1-3, with 8 bases aligning to TRBD1. CDR1 and CDR2 (germline): MNHEY, SVGAGI. J gave up 4 bases and V 8 bases, and 4 bases lay outside the gene matches. The CDR3 spans 13 residues. CDR3 in DNA: TGTGCCAGCCGCACAGGGGGGGGAAACACCATATATTTT. Translating gives CASRTGGGNTIYF.

V gene TRBV19 combines with J gene TRBJ1-4; 12 bases line up with TRBD1. Losses at the gene ends were 9 bases for V and 10 bases for J; bases not matched to a gene: 6. Per the germline V gene, CDR1 is LNHDA and CDR2 is SQIVND (reference sequence). The CDR3 covers 13 residues. The CDR3 nucleotides read TGTGCCAGCGGGGACAGGGGGCTGATAAAACTGTTTTTT. Translating gives CASGDRGLIKLFF.

This chain connects TRBV5-1 to TRBJ2-7, with 11 bases lining up with TRBD1. Germline V gene lookup returns CDR1 SGHRS and CDR2 YFSETQ. J lost 6 bases, V lost 4 bases, and 3 bases had no gene match. This CDR3 is built from 13 residues. The DNA of the CDR3 is TGCGCCAGCAGCCAGGACAGGGGGCGCGAGCAGTACTTC. Its translation: CASSQDRGREQYF.

This clone occurred a few times. The rearrangement joins TRBV5-1 to TRBJ1-5, with 8 bases lining up with TRBD1. The ends lost 4 bases at V and 4 bases at J; junction bases unmatched: 4. The CDR3 sequence is 14 residues long. Per the germline V gene, CDR1 is SGHRS and CDR2 is YFSETQ. The CDR3 sequence: CASSHRQGNQPQHF. The DNA of the CDR3 is TGCGCCAGCAGCCACCGACAGGGGAATCAGCCCCAGCATTTT. The full variable domain, rest sourced from reference TRBV5-1 and TRBJ1-5, is KAGVTQTPRYLIKTRGQQVTLSCSPISGHRSVSWYQQTPGQGLQFLFEYFSETQRNKGNFPGRFSGRQFSNSRSEMNVSTLELGDSALYLCASSHRQGNQPQHFGDGTRLSIL.

This sequence joins TRBV7-2 and TRBJ2-5; 7 bases agree with TRBD2. This CDR3 region has 15 residues. The V and J ends lost 5 bases and 5 bases, in that order; junction bases with no gene match: 11. In germline, CDR1 is SGHTA, CDR2 FQGNSA. In DNA, the CDR3 is TGTGCCAGCAGCCCCGAGGGGAGGGTCCGGGAGACCCAGTACTTC. Its translation is CASSPEGRVRETQYF.

In this sample, this clone turned up a few times. The chain has TRBV7-2 and TRBJ2-3, with 7 nucleotides matching TRBD2. The germline CDR1 and CDR2 sequences are SGHTA and FQGNSA. V lost 5 bases and J lost 6; bases outside the gene matches: 20. The CDR3 runs to 18 residues. The CDR3 spells CASSRSNSGRVRADTQYF. CDR3 nucleotides: TGTGCCAGCAGCCGATCGAATAGCGGGCGGGTCCGTGCCGATACGCAGTATTTT.

V and J are TRBV18 and TRBJ2-7, with TRBD1 matching over 8 bases. The V gene end was trimmed by 1 base and the J gene end by 0 bases; junction bases not matched to a gene: 2. CDR1 is KGHSH, CDR2 LQKENI, per germline. The CDR3 sequence is 15 residues long. CDR3 coding DNA: TGTGCCAGCTCACCACAAACAGGGGGCTCCTACGAGCAGTACTTC. This codes for CASSPQTGGSYEQYF. Full variable domain (rest looked up from reference TRBV18 and TRBJ2-7): NAGVMQNPRHLVRRRGQEARLRCSPMKGHSHVYWYRQLPEEGLKFMVYLQKENIIDESGMPKERFSAEFPKEGPSILRIQQVVRGDSAAYFCASSPQTGGSYEQYFGPGTRLTVT.

The chain links TRBV6-6 to TRBJ2-1; 8 bases are a match to TRBD2. Germline V gives CDR1 MNHNY, CDR2 SVGAGI (reference sequence). Germline trimming cut 5 bases from V and 4 bases from J; bases unmatched to any gene: 7. The CDR3 length is 15 residues. The CDR3 loop reads CASSILSGTYNEQFF. In nucleotides, the CDR3 is TGTGCCAGCAGTATACTTAGCGGGACGTACAATGAGCAGTTCTTC.

V usage is TRBV7-9 and J usage is TRBJ2-3, with D tentatively TRBD2 (6 bases). The germline gives CDR1 SEHNR, CDR2 FQNEAQ (reference sequence). The length of the CDR3 is 16 residues. The V end lost 7 bases, the J end lost 2 bases, and 19 bases lay between the germline ends. The DNA of the CDR3 is TGTGCCAGCACCCTGGCCGGAGGCGGGGACACAGATACGCAGTATTTT. It translates to CASTLAGGGDTDTQYF.

The chain joins TRBV4-2 to TRBJ2-7; 7 nucleotides align to TRBD1. With 0 bases clipped from V and 1 base from J, the junction kept 9 bases outside the gene matches. CDR1 is LGHNA and CDR2 is YNFKEQ in the germline V gene. The CDR3 runs 17 residues. The CDR3 region is CASSQDKGAAASYEQYF. The CDR3 DNA reads TGTGCCAGCAGCCAAGATAAGGGGGCAGCCGCTTCCTACGAGCAGTACTTC.

This rearrangement joins TRBV7-9 to TRBJ1-6; D is possibly TRBD1 (5 bases). The germline gives CDR1 SEHNR, CDR2 FQNEAQ (reference sequence). The CDR3 length is 14 residues. V was cut by 6 bases and J by 9 bases, with 15 bases left in between. CDR3 DNA: TGTGCCAGCAGAGACAGACAGCTAGGTTCACCCCTCCACTTT. Translating it yields CASRDRQLGSPLHF.

This clone was seen only once. V is TRBV27 and J is TRBJ1-2; 7 nucleotides agree with TRBD1. The CDR3 is 13 residues long. Germline V gives CDR1 MNHEY, CDR2 SMNVEV (reference sequence). With V trimmed by 5 bases and J by 7 bases, 7 bases remained unmatched. The CDR3 DNA is TGTGCCAGCAGTCCCTCCGACAGGGCTGGCTACACCTTC. Amino acids: CASSPSDRAGYTF.

The rearrangement joins TRBV28 to TRBJ2-7; 11 bases map to TRBD1. Trimming took 5 bases from V and 6 from J; bases not matched to a gene: 15. CDR3 length: 17 amino acids. The V gene's germline CDR1 is MDHEN and CDR2 SYDVKM. The chain's CDR3 is CASSLTFRDRGVFEQYF. The CDR3 DNA reads as TGTGCCAGCAGTCTAACCTTCCGGGACAGGGGGGTTTTCGAGCAGTACTTC.

The genes are TRBV5-1 and TRBJ2-2, with 14 bases matching TRBD2. Per germline, CDR1 SGHRS and CDR2 YFSETQ. Unmatched junction bases numbered 5, after V lost 4 bases and J lost 6 bases. The CDR3 is 16 residues long. CDR3 region: CASSPPGLAGAGELFF. Here the CDR3 DNA reads TGCGCCAGCAGCCCCCCGGGACTAGCGGGAGCCGGGGAGCTGTTTTTT. The full variable domain, rest sourced from reference TRBV5-1 and TRBJ2-2, is KAGVTQTPRYLIKTRGQQVTLSCSPISGHRSVSWYQQTPGQGLQFLFEYFSETQRNKGNFPGRFSGRQFSNSRSEMNVSTLELGDSALYLCASSPPGLAGAGELFFGEGSRLTVL.

V gene TRBV5-1 combines with J gene TRBJ1-5; D remains unclear. CDR1 SGHRS and CDR2 YFSETQ come from the germline V gene. V lost 1 base and J lost 0, with 8 bases in between. This CDR3 comprises 15 residues. The CDR3 nucleotides are TGCGCCAGCAGCTTGTCGGGTGATAGCAATCAGCCCCAGCATTTT. Residues: CASSLSGDSNQPQHF.

The V gene is TRBV4-3, the J gene TRBJ2-6; 7 nucleotides agree with TRBD1. The germline V gene has CDR1 LGHNA and CDR2 YSLEER. This CDR3 has 17 residues. J was trimmed by 2 bases and V by 0 bases; bases with no gene match: 4. The CDR3 nucleotides are TGCGCCAGCAGCCAAGATTTCGACAGGGCTGGGGCCAACGTCCTGACTTTC. Protein: CASSQDFDRAGANVLTF.

J is TRBJ1-4 and V is TRBV11-2; no definite D call. The CDR3 is 16 residues long. Trimming removed 6 bases from V and 10 bases from J, with 24 bases in between. Germline values: CDR1 SGHAT, CDR2 FQNNGV. CDR3 sequence reads: CASRAALSRAERKLFF. The CDR3 DNA reads TGTGCCAGCAGGGCAGCCCTATCGCGTGCGGAACGAAAACTGTTTTTT.

The chain has TRBV5-1 and TRBJ2-1; 7 bases are shared with TRBD1. V was clipped by 3 bases and J by 0 bases; unmatched bases: 3. The CDR3 is 15 residues long. CDR1 is SGHRS, CDR2 YFSETQ, per germline. In nucleotides, the CDR3 is TGCGCCAGCAGCTCCGACAGGGACTCCTACAATGAGCAGTTCTTC. Its translation: CASSSDRDSYNEQFF.